This T cell receptor (beta chain) was obtained from a study of control samples from healthy donors and cancer patients. Repertoires were generated with immunoSEQ multiplex PCR, while TCRdb's copy carries only in-frame clones and drops some. The sample has roughly 100,000 clones, 90% to 95% seen once. The source of this sequence is a woman aged 25-40 years in good health. Sequenced material: blood.

The CDR3 is CASSVERGANVLTF. In nucleotides, the CDR3 is TGTGCCAGCAGCGTAGAACGTGGGGCCAACGTCCTGACTTTC. V is TRBV9 and J is TRBJ2-6; D gene ambiguous. Germline-derived CDR1 and CDR2 are SGDLS and YYNGEE. Trimming cost V 0 bases and J 3 bases, with 4 bases left between them. The CDR3 consists of 14 residues.